This T cell receptor beta chain was obtained from a study of blood T cell repertoires in COVID-19. On the study more broadly: Material from acute and convalescent COVID-19 was sourced from the United States, Italy and Spain. In each case, the material was cDNA or gDNA derived from T cells, B-cell-depleted T cells, or PBMCs.

In its sample, this clone was seen a few times. One Seattle source followed patients from active infection through their disease course. Germline CDR1 and CDR2: SGHNT and YENEEA. V was clipped by 3 bases and J by 5 bases, with 14 bases between them. The CDR3 contains 15 residues. Sequenced by immunoSEQ multiplex PCR; TCRdb stores in-frame clones only, minus some. The repertoire includes about 360,000 clones, less than 90% of them detected once, and just over 7% sits in the top ten. The rearrangement joins TRBV11-3 to TRBJ2-1; D unclear. Sequences were obtained from peripheral blood. This clonotype originated in a woman aged 55 to 70 with COVID-19, enrolled during active disease. The CDR3: CASSFFPVPNNEQFF. Written as DNA, the CDR3 is TGTGCCAGCAGCTTTTTCCCCGTCCCTAACAATGAGCAGTTCTTC.